The 26 T cell receptor beta chains below all came from one sample that was sequenced in a study of control samples from healthy donors and cancer patients. The repertoire was sequenced with immunoSEQ multiplex PCR; TCRdb's copy has only in-frame clones and lacks some. The sample lists roughly 450,000 clones; about nine tenths were seen once. The specimen sequenced was PBMCs. These receptors all stem from a man aged 40-55 years with head and neck cancer.

This rearrangement joins TRBV9 to TRBJ1-1, with D hard to call. This CDR3 has 15 amino acids. V shed 4 bases and J shed 4 bases, with 17 bases lying between them. Germline CDR1 is SGDLS and CDR2 is YYNGEE. CDR3 region: CASSPYDGVRTEAFF. In nucleotides, the CDR3 is TGTGCCAGCAGCCCATACGACGGGGTTCGCACTGAAGCTTTCTTT.

The CDR3 DNA is TGTGCTAGTGGTTTGGTGACAGGGGGCCACTACAATGAGCAGTTCTTC. This translates into CASGLVTGGHYNEQFF. The chain employs TRBV12-5 and TRBJ2-1; 10 positions match TRBD1. The germline V gene has CDR1 LGHNT and CDR2 FRNRAP. The CDR3 has 16 amino acids. The V and J ends lost 0 bases and 3 bases, in that order; junction bases with no gene match: 2. Full variable domain (missing parts from reference TRBV12-5 and TRBJ2-1): DARVTQTPRHKVTEMGQEVTMRCQPILGHNTVFWYRQTMMQGLELLAYFRNRAPLDDSGMPKDRFSAEMPDATLATLKIQPSEPRDSAVYFCASGLVTGGHYNEQFFGPGTRLTVL.

This chain links TRBV3-1 (or the pseudogene TRBV3-2) with TRBJ1-5; the D gene is possibly TRBD1 (5 bases). Per germline, CDR1 LGHDT and CDR2 YNNKEL (reference sequence). Trimming shortened V by 0 bases and J by 2 bases, and 14 bases separated the two germline ends. CDR3 length: 17 amino acids. The CDR3 nucleotides read TGTGCCAGCAGCCAAGATCCTGGGGCATGGGGCAATCAGCCCCAGCATTTT. Its translation: CASSQDPGAWGNQPQHF.

This sequence joins TRBV9 and TRBJ2-5; tentatively, D is TRBD1 (5 bases). CDR3 size: 15 residues. Germline loops: CDR1 SGDLS, CDR2 YYNGEE. Trimming took 0 bases from V and 5 from J, leaving 14 bases between them. CDR3 sequence (DNA): TGTGCCAGCAGCGTAGGTCTAGACAGAGCTGAGACCCAGTACTTC. It specifies CASSVGLDRAETQYF.

The chain couples TRBV7-2 to TRBJ2-3; no firm D call. The CDR3 runs to 11 residues. The V end was cut by 5 bases, the J end by 3 bases, with 3 bases between. The germline V gene has CDR1 SGHTA and CDR2 FQGNSA. The CDR3 protein is CASSDTDTQYF. For the CDR3, the DNA is TGTGCCAGCAGCGATACAGATACGCAGTATTTT.

The CDR3 is CASSQAHQNYGYTF. In DNA form, the CDR3 reads TGTGCCAGCAGCCAAGCTCATCAGAACTATGGCTACACCTTC. The rearrangement links TRBV3-1 (or the pseudogene TRBV3-2) to TRBJ1-2; D remains unclear. The V and J ends lost 1 base and 2 bases respectively, with 8 bases between them. Germline V gene sequence: CDR1 LGHDT, CDR2 YNNKEL (reference sequence). CDR3 length: 14 amino acids.

The chain carries TRBV12-2 and TRBJ2-3; TRBD2 reflects the table's D call only, with no check against the DNA. TRBV12-2 counts as a pseudogene. The CDR3 consists of 18 residues. The CDR3 DNA is TGTGCAAGTCGCCGCGACCTCGGCCTAGCGGGATGCACAGATACGCAGTATTTT. Protein: CASRRDLGLAGCTDTQYF.

The V call is TRBV2, the J call TRBJ2-7; TRBD1 agrees at 7 bases. Trimming cost V 4 bases and J 6 bases; bases outside gene matches: 3. The CDR3 length is 12 residues. Germline loops: CDR1 SNHLY, CDR2 FYNNEI. CDR3 in DNA: TGTGCCAGCAGTGCGAACAGGGGCGAGCAGTACTTC. Protein product: CASSANRGEQYF. The entire variable domain, with the rest obtained from reference TRBV2 and TRBJ2-7, is as follows: EPEVTQTPSHQVTQMGQEVILRCVPISNHLYFYWYRQILGQKVEFLVSFYNNEISEKSEIFDDQFSVERPDGSNFTLKIRSTKLEDSAMYFCASSANRGEQYFGPGTRLTVT.

The chain carries TRBV10-3 and TRBJ1-1; no definite D call. Between the trimmed V and J ends, which lost 2 bases and 5 bases, there was a span of 9 bases. The CDR3 length is 13 residues. Germline CDR1 reads ENHRY; CDR2 reads SYGVKD. In nucleotides, the CDR3 is TGTGCCATCAGTGAGGGGGTGCGGACTGAAGCTTTCTTT. This sequence encodes CAISEGVRTEAFF.

The chain employs TRBV14 and TRBJ2-7; 7 nucleotides align to TRBD2. The CDR3 has 16 residues. V lost 5 bases and J lost 6; bases outside the gene matches: 16. Germline CDR1 is SGHDN and CDR2 is FVKESK. This CDR3 reads CASSEAGGVSVREQYF. In nucleotides, the CDR3 is TGTGCCAGCAGCGAAGCTGGGGGGGTATCAGTCCGCGAGCAGTACTTC.

The CDR3 DNA reads as TGTGCCAGCAGCGCCCAGGGGGCTGGGACCCAGTACTTC. Translated, it gives CASSAQGAGTQYF. The rearrangement joins TRBV5-4 to TRBJ2-5; TRBD1 agrees at 8 bases. The V segment lost 4 bases and the J segment 7 bases; nucleotides outside the gene matches: 6. Germline assignment: CDR1 SGHNT and CDR2 YYREEE (reference sequence). The CDR3 covers 13 residues.

V gene TRBV6-5 combines with J gene TRBJ2-3; a possible D gene is TRBD2 (6 bases). The V end lost 7 bases, the J end lost 0 bases, and 14 bases lay between the germline ends. CDR1 MNHEY and CDR2 SVGAGI come from the germline V gene. CDR3 length: 15 residues. CDR3 protein: CASIKTRSSTDTQYF. CDR3 bases: TGTGCCAGCATCAAGACTAGGAGTAGCACAGATACGCAGTATTTT.

The chain joins TRBV6-5 to TRBJ1-2; unclear D gene. Trimming cost V 0 bases and J 2 bases, with 10 bases left between them. Germline values: CDR1 MNHEY, CDR2 SVGAGI. The length of the CDR3 is 15 residues. Written as DNA, the CDR3 is TGTGCCAGCAGTTACTCGGACGGTCTGAACTATGGCTACACCTTC. Translated: CASSYSDGLNYGYTF.

The V gene is TRBV5-1, the J gene TRBJ1-3; perhaps TRBD1 as D (6 bases). The CDR3 loop spans 16 amino acids. V was pared by 0 bases and J by 4 bases, with 14 bases between. Germline CDR1 reads SGHRS; CDR2 reads YFSETQ. For the CDR3, the DNA is TGCGCCAGCAGCTTGGCTCCCCGGACAGAAGGAAACACCATATATTTT. Translating it yields CASSLAPRTEGNTIYF.

The chain is built from TRBV9 and TRBJ2-3; D uncertain. Looked up from germline, CDR1 is SGDLS and CDR2 is YYNGEE. This CDR3 region has 12 residues. The germline V and J ends were trimmed by 7 bases and 5 bases, with 11 bases remaining between them. CDR3 region: CASAADRDTQYF. CDR3 DNA sequence: TGTGCCAGCGCCGCGGATAGAGATACGCAGTATTTT.

The chain recombines TRBV9 with TRBJ2-3, with a tentative D call TRBD2 (5 bases). This CDR3 region has 15 residues. Trimming removed 3 bases at V and 0 bases at J, with 11 bases between. The germline gives CDR1 SGDLS, CDR2 YYNGEE. Here the CDR3 DNA reads TGTGCCAGCAGCGGAGAGGGCGGGAGCACAGATACGCAGTATTTT. Amino acids: CASSGEGGSTDTQYF.

Note on this clone: This sample also contains other DNA sequences that code for the same CDR3. The chain joins TRBV6-5 to TRBJ1-1; 8 bases align to TRBD1. The CDR3 extends over 15 amino acids. Looked up from germline, CDR1 is MNHEY and CDR2 is SVGAGI. Trimming cost V 5 bases and J 1 base; bases outside gene matches: 6. DNA of the CDR3: TGTGCCAGCAGTCGCCCGGGACAGGCGAACACTGAAGCTTTCTTT. Protein: CASSRPGQANTEAFF.

The chain links TRBV11-2 to TRBJ1-2; D is uncertain. The CDR3 loop spans 13 amino acids. Trimming removed 3 bases from V and 1 base from J, with 6 bases in between. The V gene's germline CDR1 is SGHAT and CDR2 FQNNGV. The CDR3 spells CASSLSVNYGYTF. CDR3 DNA sequence: TGTGCCAGCAGCTTGTCGGTTAACTATGGCTACACCTTC.

The chain recombines TRBV11-2 with TRBJ1-2, with no clear D. Looked up from germline, CDR1 is SGHAT and CDR2 is FQNNGV. The CDR3 runs to 16 residues. Trimming left V 3 bases short and J 5 bases short, with 19 bases between. Here the CDR3 reads CASSLVPDGEDYGYTF. The DNA of the CDR3 is TGTGCCAGCAGCTTGGTACCTGACGGGGAGGATTATGGCTACACCTTC.

The chain joins TRBV7-2 to TRBJ2-5; 11 bases align to TRBD2. CDR1 SGHTA and CDR2 FQGNSA come from the germline V gene. V trimming: 5 bases; J trimming: 3 bases; junction bases outside the gene matches: 8. The CDR3 is made up of 16 amino acids. CDR3 DNA sequence: TGTGCCAGCAGCACTTCCGTGGGACTAGCGGAAGAGACCCAGTACTTC. It codes for CASSTSVGLAEETQYF.

This clone was seen a single time. This rearrangement joins TRBV7-6 to TRBJ1-1, with D uncertain. There are 16 residues in the CDR3. With 5 bases removed from V and 5 bases from J, the gap between germline ends came to 21 bases. From germline, CDR1 is SGHVS and CDR2 FNYEAQ. The CDR3 region has the DNA TGTGCCAGCAGCCCAGGTTGGCGAGGTGGGTCAACTGAAGCTTTCTTT. Amino acid sequence: CASSPGWRGGSTEAFF.

The genes are TRBV5-1 and TRBJ2-2; 8 positions match TRBD1. The V gene end was trimmed by 0 bases and the J gene end by 1 base; junction bases not matched to a gene: 5. Per the germline V gene, CDR1 is SGHRS and CDR2 is YFSETQ. The CDR3 is made up of 17 amino acids. The CDR3 here is CASSLASGTGNTGELFF. The DNA for the CDR3 is TGCGCCAGCAGCTTGGCCTCGGGGACAGGGAACACCGGGGAGCTGTTTTTT. The full variable domain, rest sourced from reference TRBV5-1 and TRBJ2-2, is KAGVTQTPRYLIKTRGQQVTLSCSPISGHRSVSWYQQTPGQGLQFLFEYFSETQRNKGNFPGRFSGRQFSNSRSEMNVSTLELGDSALYLCASSLASGTGNTGELFFGEGSRLTVL.

This clone has just a few counts. V and J are TRBV9 and TRBJ1-1; D uncertain. The CDR3 contains 17 residues. The V and J ends lost 0 bases and 0 bases respectively, with 15 bases between them. The germline V gene encodes CDR1 SGDLS and CDR2 YYNGEE. CDR3 region: CASSVALSGNLNTEAFF. CDR3 DNA: TGTGCCAGCAGCGTAGCCCTTTCCGGGAACCTGAACACTGAAGCTTTCTTT.

This clone showed up just once. The V call is TRBV18, the J call TRBJ2-3; TRBD2 matches 13 bases. Germline CDR1 and CDR2: KGHSH and LQKENI. CDR3 length equals 17 residues. V shed 3 bases, J shed 6 bases, and the junction held 9 bases outside the gene matches. CDR3 coding DNA: TGTGCCAGCTCACCCAACCGACTAGCGGGAGGCGCCGATACGCAGTATTTT. This translates into CASSPNRLAGGADTQYF.

This chain joins TRBV24-1 and TRBJ2-5, with D hard to call. This CDR3 is 16 amino acids long. Trimming removed 3 bases at V and 0 bases at J, with 13 bases between. Germline V lookup: CDR1 KGHDR, CDR2 SFDVKD. The CDR3 region is CATSDPKETNQETQYF. As DNA, the CDR3 is TGTGCCACCAGTGATCCCAAAGAAACCAACCAAGAGACCCAGTACTTC.

V usage is TRBV30 and J usage is TRBJ1-6; 10 bases agree with TRBD1. Trimming cost V 2 bases and J 0 bases; bases outside gene matches: 13. Germline V CDR1 and CDR2: GTSNPN, SVGIG (reference sequence). CDR3 length equals 20 residues. The DNA for the CDR3 is TGTGCCTGGAGTCCATTCCCGGGACAGGGGCCTAGCTCCTATAATTCACCCCTCCACTTT. It encodes CAWSPFPGQGPSSYNSPLHF.